The rows below give T cell receptor beta chains drawn from one sample of a study of T cells expressing NK-cell markers. No DNA is given; TCRdb re-called the 5' RACE reads and lists each CDR3 protein once. This sample's clone table lists about 440,000 distinct CDR3 sequences. Sequenced: blood T cells: a sorted CD56 or NKG2C T cell subset, CD4+ or CD8+ T cells, or bulk PBMC T cells (not recorded which). The receptors stem from a woman aged 18 to 75 in good health. Both conserved end residues are part of each CDR3. Each record gives: J gene, V gene, CDR3 protein.

j_gene: TRBJ2-4; v_gene: TRBV11-2; CDR3aa: CASSLGAGQRFLAKNIQYF
j_gene: TRBJ1-5; v_gene: TRBV19; CDR3aa: CASTSQGPITQPQHF
j_gene: TRBJ2-3; v_gene: TRBV10-3; CDR3aa: CAISHETVADTQYF
j_gene: TRBJ2-2; v_gene: TRBV20-1; CDR3aa: CSAKGLPTGELFF
j_gene: TRBJ2-7; v_gene: TRBV5-1; CDR3aa: CASSSGTSGYEQYF
j_gene: TRBJ2-3; v_gene: TRBV15; CDR3aa: CATSRGESPDTQYF
j_gene: TRBJ1-4; v_gene: TRBV4-2; CDR3aa: CASSPMEAGSEKLFF
j_gene: TRBJ2-2; v_gene: TRBV20-1; CDR3aa: CSASGRGGKELFF
j_gene: TRBJ2-4; v_gene: TRBV10-1; CDR3aa: CASSGGSKNIQYF
j_gene: TRBJ1-3; v_gene: TRBV5-1; CDR3aa: CASSTGDSGNTIYF
j_gene: TRBJ1-1; v_gene: TRBV5-1; CDR3aa: CASSLVGTVNTEAFF
j_gene: TRBJ2-1; v_gene: TRBV20-1; CDR3aa: CSASDRSSYNEQFF
j_gene: TRBJ2-3; v_gene: TRBV4-3; CDR3aa: CASSQDGLAGGTDTQYF
j_gene: TRBJ1-2; v_gene: TRBV20-1; CDR3aa: CSAREGARAYGYTF
j_gene: TRBJ2-2; v_gene: TRBV20-1; CDR3aa: CSASRGPRTGELFF
j_gene: TRBJ2-2; v_gene: TRBV29-1; CDR3aa: CSGSGTGNTGELFF
j_gene: TRBJ1-2; v_gene: TRBV10-3; CDR3aa: CATKPGQGGQGYTF
j_gene: TRBJ2-7; v_gene: TRBV5-1; CDR3aa: CASSLDGQALYEQYF
j_gene: TRBJ2-5; v_gene: TRBV11-2; CDR3aa: CASSSTTSGRDQETQYF
j_gene: TRBJ1-4; v_gene: TRBV12-5; CDR3aa: CASASDRGSEKLFF
j_gene: TRBJ1-6; v_gene: TRBV6-1; CDR3aa: CASLTALNSPLHF
j_gene: TRBJ1-1; v_gene: TRBV12-3/TRBV12-4; CDR3aa: CASKNRGLRTEAFF
j_gene: TRBJ2-3; v_gene: TRBV29-1; CDR3aa: CSVWGTGNTQYF
j_gene: TRBJ2-1; v_gene: TRBV5-1; CDR3aa: CASSPHSSGAYNEQFF
j_gene: TRBJ2-2; v_gene: TRBV29-1; CDR3aa: CSVEGRRNTGELFF
j_gene: TRBJ2-7; v_gene: TRBV5-1; CDR3aa: CASGPIGAGGRVYEQYF
j_gene: TRBJ1-6; v_gene: TRBV9; CDR3aa: CASSPSGGTNSPLHF
j_gene: TRBJ1-1; v_gene: TRBV20-1; CDR3aa: CSAPGVVGNTEAFF
j_gene: TRBJ1-3; v_gene: TRBV9; CDR3aa: CASSVVGASGNTIYF
j_gene: TRBJ1-1; v_gene: TRBV20-1; CDR3aa: CSAMSLDRGQNTEAFF
j_gene: TRBJ1-2; v_gene: TRBV30; CDR3aa: CAWSVLSGVGGYTF
j_gene: TRBJ2-7; v_gene: TRBV9; CDR3aa: CASSVGEGTRYEQYF
j_gene: TRBJ2-2; v_gene: TRBV5-1; CDR3aa: CASSPDRYTGELFF